The 24 T cell receptor beta chains below all came from one sample that was sequenced in a study of blood T cell repertoires in COVID-19. TCRdb's copy holds only in-frame clones and misses some; the assay was immunoSEQ multiplex PCR. Of about 250,000 clones listed, roughly 84% are singletons. Sequenced input: peripheral blood. The receptor source for this set is a woman in her 40s who had recovered from COVID-19.

The chain uses TRBV2 and TRBJ2-7; D remains ambiguous. The CDR3 sequence is 13 residues long. The ends were cut back, 4 bases at V and 0 bases at J, with 7 bases in the middle. Germline V CDR1 and CDR2: SNHLY, FYNNEI. CDR3 DNA sequence: TGTGCCAGCAGTGGTCAGAACTCCTACGAGCAGTACTTC. Translated: CASSGQNSYEQYF. Full variable domain (rest looked up from reference TRBV2 and TRBJ2-7): EPEVTQTPSHQVTQMGQEVILRCVPISNHLYFYWYRQILGQKVEFLVSFYNNEISEKSEIFDDQFSVERPDGSNFTLKIRSTKLEDSAMYFCASSGQNSYEQYFGPGTRLTVT.

The chain combines TRBV11-3 with TRBJ2-1, with TRBD1 matching over 8 bases. The V and J ends lost 5 bases and 8 bases, in that order; junction bases with no gene match: 11. The V gene's germline CDR1 is SGHNT and CDR2 YENEEA. The CDR3 spans 15 residues. The CDR3 region is CASSPAGTGRDEQFF. For the CDR3, the DNA is TGTGCCAGCAGCCCTGCCGGGACAGGCCGGGATGAGCAGTTCTTC.

The genes are TRBV2 and TRBJ2-7, with D perhaps TRBD1 (6 bases). V gave up 5 bases and J gave up 1 base, with 12 bases separating them. This CDR3 contains 14 residues. The germline CDR1 and CDR2 sequences are SNHLY and FYNNEI. CDR3 in DNA: TGTGCCAGCAGTTGGGACACAAGATCCTACGAGCAGTACTTC. The encoded protein is CASSWDTRSYEQYF.

This clone was observed a single time. V gene TRBV28 combines with J gene TRBJ1-2; TRBD1 might be the D (6 bases). Deletions cut 7 bases from V and 3 bases from J, with 12 bases between. The CDR3 runs 13 residues. CDR1 MDHEN and CDR2 SYDVKM come from the germline V gene. The CDR3 DNA is TGTGCCAGCATCCAGGGGACGGACTATGGCTACACCTTC. Its translation is CASIQGTDYGYTF.

By share, this clone counts as medium-sized. The V gene is TRBV6-6, the J gene TRBJ2-7, with TRBD1 matching 7 bases. The CDR3 runs to 14 residues. The V gene's germline CDR1 is MNHNY and CDR2 SVGAGI (reference sequence). V shed 6 bases and J 5 bases; nucleotides not matched to a gene: 10. In DNA form, the CDR3 reads TGTGCCAGCAGGGATTCACAGGGGAACCACGAGCAGTACTTC. Amino acids: CASRDSQGNHEQYF.

The chain uses TRBV6-6 and TRBJ2-2; maybe TRBD1 (6 bases). V lost 9 bases, J lost 2 bases, and 13 bases lay in between. Per germline, CDR1 MNHNY and CDR2 SVGAGI (reference sequence). The CDR3 has 14 amino acids. The CDR3 DNA reads as TGTGCCAGTCTCAGACAGGCAAACACCGGGGAGCTGTTTTTT. It specifies CASLRQANTGELFF.

The rearrangement uses TRBV19 and TRBJ1-4, with TRBD1 matching 7 bases. V shed 3 bases and J 7 bases; nucleotides not matched to a gene: 20. In germline, CDR1 is LNHDA, CDR2 SQIVND (reference sequence). CDR3 size: 19 residues. The chain's CDR3 is CASSIPEGGAWIIGEKLFF. The CDR3 region has the DNA TGTGCCAGTAGTATTCCGGAAGGGGGCGCCTGGATTATTGGTGAAAAACTGTTTTTT.

This clone was picked up a small number of times. The chain joins TRBV9 to TRBJ1-4, with 7 bases matching TRBD1. Germline loops: CDR1 SGDLS, CDR2 YYNGEE. V lost 4 bases and J lost 3; bases outside the gene matches: 6. The length of the CDR3 is 15 residues. CDR3 protein: CASSPRQGSNEKLFF. The CDR3 nucleotides read TGTGCCAGCAGCCCGCGACAGGGATCTAATGAAAAACTGTTTTTT. The variable domain in full, with the rest retrieved from reference TRBV9 and TRBJ1-4, is DSGVTQTPKHLITATGQRVTLRCSPRSGDLSVYWYQQSLDQGLQFLIQYYNGEERAKGNILERFSAQQFPDLHSELNLSSLELGDSALYFCASSPRQGSNEKLFFGSGTQLSVL.

V is TRBV3-1 (or the pseudogene TRBV3-2) and J is TRBJ2-7, with TRBD2 matching over 9 bases. Germline lookup yields CDR1 LGHDT and CDR2 YNNKEL (reference sequence). After removal of 4 bases from V and 3 bases from J, the junction contained 10 bases not matched to a gene. CDR3 size: 16 residues. DNA of the CDR3: TGTGCCAGCAGCCCGTTTCGCGAGCGGGGGGTCTACGAGCAGTACTTC. Translation gives CASSPFRERGVYEQYF.

The chain has TRBV3-1 (or the pseudogene TRBV3-2) and TRBJ2-1; 9 bases fit TRBD1. CDR1 and CDR2 from the germline V gene are LGHDT and YNNKEL (reference sequence). V gave up 5 bases and J gave up 3 bases; unmatched junction bases: 8. This CDR3 has 16 amino acids. The CDR3 protein is CASSASGTGLYNEQFF. CDR3 bases: TGTGCCAGCAGCGCATCCGGGACAGGGCTCTACAATGAGCAGTTCTTC.

In this sample, this clone turned up once. The rearrangement uses TRBV5-4 and TRBJ1-4; D gene ambiguous. V was shortened by 4 bases and J by 5 bases, with 18 bases between the two germline ends. This CDR3 spans 16 amino acids. The germline V gene has CDR1 SGHNT and CDR2 YYREEE (reference sequence). The CDR3, as DNA: TGTGCCAGCAGCCTGCTAGATTTCGGCGGGAATGAAAAACTGTTTTTT. Its protein product is CASSLLDFGGNEKLFF.

This clone was detected only once. The rearrangement uses TRBV7-2 and TRBJ2-7; 9 bases agree with TRBD1. The CDR3 contains 16 residues. The trim removed 4 bases at V and 4 bases at J, leaving 11 bases unmatched. The germline gives CDR1 SGHTA, CDR2 FQGNSA. The CDR3 DNA reads as TGTGCCAGCAGCTCCACAGCGGGGACAGGGAGTTACGAGCAGTACTTC. It encodes CASSSTAGTGSYEQYF.

This chain connects TRBV4-1 to TRBJ1-1; a possible D gene is TRBD1 (6 bases). Trimming pared 3 bases from V and 1 base from J, leaving 12 bases between. CDR3 size: 15 residues. Germline values: CDR1 MGHRA, CDR2 YSYEKL. The CDR3 coding sequence is TGCGCCAGCAGCCACCGATTACAGGGGAACACTGAAGCTTTCTTT. It translates to CASSHRLQGNTEAFF.

The chain carries TRBV19 and TRBJ2-5; 10 bases agree with TRBD2. V lost 4 bases and J lost 4; bases outside the gene matches: 3. The CDR3 is made up of 14 amino acids. In germline, CDR1 is LNHDA, CDR2 SQIVND (reference sequence). In DNA form, the CDR3 reads TGTGCCAGTAGTACTAGCGGGGGTAGAGAGACCCAGTACTTC. This encodes CASSTSGGRETQYF.

V and J are TRBV24-1 and TRBJ2-5, with a possible D match to TRBD1 (5 bases). Germline V gives CDR1 KGHDR, CDR2 SFDVKD. This CDR3 contains 14 residues. With 7 bases removed from V and 4 bases from J, the gap between germline ends came to 15 bases. The CDR3 DNA reads TGTGCCACCAGCGTCGACAGTACTCTAGAGACCCAGTACTTC. It is translated as CATSVDSTLETQYF.

The gene calls are TRBV30 and TRBJ2-7, with no clear D. This CDR3 comprises 12 residues. CDR1 and CDR2 (germline): GTSNPN, SVGIG (reference sequence). V lost 2 bases, J lost 1 base, and 6 bases lay in between. Here the CDR3 DNA reads TGTGCCTGGAGTCGTCAGTCCTACGAGCAGTACTTC. It yields the protein CAWSRQSYEQYF.

The CDR3 sequence is CASTVGAINTGELFF. Written as DNA, the CDR3 is TGTGCCAGCACGGTGGGGGCGATTAACACCGGGGAGCTGTTTTTT. The V and J genes are TRBV2 and TRBJ2-2, with D tentatively TRBD1 (6 bases). The CDR3 runs 15 residues. In germline, CDR1 is SNHLY, CDR2 FYNNEI. Trimming stripped 7 bases from V and 2 bases from J, with 14 bases between.

The chain couples TRBV29-1 to TRBJ2-7; TRBD1 aligns across 7 bases. V shed 7 bases and J 1 base; nucleotides not matched to a gene: 4. The germline V gene has CDR1 SQVTM and CDR2 ANQGSEA. This CDR3 is built from 12 residues. In DNA form, the CDR3 reads TGCAGCGAGAGGACAGGATCCTACGAGCAGTACTTC. Its translation: CSERTGSYEQYF.

The rearrangement uses TRBV30 and TRBJ2-1; 7 nucleotides match TRBD1. CDR3 length: 11 amino acids. V lost 7 bases and J lost 14; bases outside the gene matches: 11. The germline V gene encodes CDR1 GTSNPN and CDR2 SVGIG (reference sequence). The CDR3 DNA reads as TGTGCCTACGCCGGACAGGAATTTGAGTTCTTC. Its protein product is CAYAGQEFEFF.

The V and J genes are TRBV14 and TRBJ2-7, with 7 nucleotides matching TRBD1. This CDR3 spans 15 amino acids. J gave up 0 bases and V 4 bases, and 6 bases lay outside the gene matches. From germline, CDR1 is SGHDN and CDR2 FVKESK. CDR3 residues: CASSPGTALSYEQYF. CDR3 bases: TGTGCCAGCAGCCCCGGGACAGCGCTCTCCTACGAGCAGTACTTC.

The chain employs TRBV3-1 (or the pseudogene TRBV3-2) and TRBJ2-1; tentative D call: TRBD1 (5 bases). This CDR3 contains 16 residues. V was pared by 0 bases and J by 0 bases, with 9 bases between. CDR1 is LGHDT and CDR2 is YNNKEL in the germline V gene (reference sequence). The DNA for the CDR3 is TGTGCCAGCAGCCAAGATGGACATTTCTCCTACAATGAGCAGTTCTTC. The encoded protein is CASSQDGHFSYNEQFF.

The V call is TRBV11-2, the J call TRBJ1-2; D is unresolved. This CDR3 is built from 13 residues. V lost 5 bases and J 8 bases, leaving 15 bases between the germline ends. Germline-derived CDR1 and CDR2 are SGHAT and FQNNGV. The CDR3, as DNA: TGTGCCAGCAGCCCCGGGAGACTGCGGGGCTACACCTTC. This gives the protein CASSPGRLRGYTF.

This chain uses TRBV27 with TRBJ2-3; 14 nucleotides match TRBD2. Per the germline V gene, CDR1 is MNHEY and CDR2 is SMNVEV (reference sequence). The trim removed 0 bases at V and 7 bases at J, leaving 12 bases unmatched. CDR3 size: 19 residues. The CDR3 spells CASSLSAGTSGGQGNTQYF. CDR3 coding DNA: TGTGCCAGCAGTTTATCGGCCGGGACTAGCGGGGGCCAAGGTAATACGCAGTATTTT.

The chain links TRBV30 to TRBJ1-4; 7 bases are shared with TRBD1. Germline CDR1 reads GTSNPN; CDR2 reads SVGIG (reference sequence). V was pared by 6 bases and J by 7 bases, with 5 bases of the junction left unmatched. This CDR3 contains 12 residues. CDR3 in DNA: TGTGCCTGTTCCCGGGACAGTGAAAAACTGTTTTTT. Residues: CACSRDSEKLFF.